The 8 T cell receptor beta chains listed next were all sequenced from one sample in a study of blood T cell repertoires in COVID-19. Assay used: immunoSEQ multiplex PCR; TCRdb lists only in-frame clones, some missing. There are 280,000 or so clones in the sample; approximately 88% occur only once, and over 6% lies in the top ten. The sequencing input was peripheral blood. The source is a woman aged 30 to 39 who had recovered from COVID-19.

The chain has TRBV28 and TRBJ2-4, with D hard to call. CDR3 length: 12 amino acids. CDR1 is MDHEN, CDR2 SYDVKM, per germline. The ends were cut back, 2 bases at V and 6 bases at J, with 5 bases in the middle. In DNA form, the CDR3 reads TGTGCCAGCAGTTTAAAGAGAAACATTCAGTACTTC. Its protein is CASSLKRNIQYF.

The chain combines TRBV28 with TRBJ1-2, with a tentative D call TRBD1 (5 bases). CDR3 length equals 15 residues. The germline V gene encodes CDR1 MDHEN and CDR2 SYDVKM. Trimming pared 6 bases from V and 3 bases from J, leaving 17 bases between. The CDR3 protein is CASRPLGAADYGYTF. In nucleotides, the CDR3 is TGTGCCAGCAGACCCCTTGGGGCTGCGGACTATGGCTACACCTTC.

The chain combines TRBV5-4 with TRBJ1-4; 7 positions match TRBD1. CDR3 length: 14 residues. Trimming at V came to 4 bases and at J to 7 bases, leaving 7 bases not matched to a gene. CDR1 SGHNT and CDR2 YYREEE come from the germline V gene (reference sequence). The CDR3 spells CASSPGTDGEKLFF. The CDR3 nucleotides are TGTGCCAGCAGCCCCGGGACAGACGGTGAAAAACTGTTTTTT.

This sequence joins TRBV7-2 and TRBJ1-5; no clear D. The CDR3 is 13 amino acids. CDR1 and CDR2 (germline): SGHTA, FQGNSA. Trimming left V 0 bases short and J 6 bases short, with 6 bases between. The CDR3: CASSLASGQPQHF. The DNA of the CDR3 is TGTGCCAGCAGCTTAGCAAGCGGTCAGCCCCAGCATTTT. Combining the CDR3 with reference TRBV7-2 and TRBJ1-5 gives the whole variable domain GAGVSQSPSNKVTEKGKDVELRCDPISGHTALYWYRQSLGQGLEFLIYFQGNSAPDKSGLPSDRFSAERTGGSVSTLTIQRTQQEDSAVYLCASSLASGQPQHFGDGTRLSIL.

CDR3 DNA: TGTGCCAGTAGTATAGAAGGGGGCGCGTTGGTTGAGCAGTTCTTC. It yields the protein CASSIEGGALVEQFF. This chain uses TRBV19 with TRBJ2-1, with 7 bases fitting TRBD1. This CDR3 has 15 amino acids. The germline V gene encodes CDR1 LNHDA and CDR2 SQIVND (reference sequence). V was clipped by 0 bases and J by 9 bases; unmatched bases: 8.

The J gene is TRBJ1-4, the V gene TRBV18; D perhaps matches TRBD1 (6 bases). This CDR3 has 14 amino acids. The V end was cut by 2 bases, the J end by 8 bases, with 12 bases between. Germline-derived CDR1 and CDR2 are KGHSH and LQKENI. In nucleotides, the CDR3 is TGTGCCAGCTCACCATTAGATGGACAGGAAAAACTGTTTTTT. Translation: CASSPLDGQEKLFF.

The chain combines TRBV5-8 with TRBJ2-7; 9 nucleotides line up with TRBD1. The CDR3 runs to 15 residues. Trimming cost V 1 base and J 5 bases; bases outside gene matches: 7. CDR1 SGHTS and CDR2 YDEGEE come from the germline V gene. CDR3 DNA: TGTGCCAGCAGCTTGTCGGGACAGGGTGGCAACGAGCAGTACTTC. It specifies CASSLSGQGGNEQYF.

The chain couples TRBV7-2 to TRBJ1-5, with TRBD1 matching over 7 bases. There are 16 residues in the CDR3. V shed 0 bases and J 4 bases; nucleotides not matched to a gene: 6. Germline lookup yields CDR1 SGHTA and CDR2 FQGNSA. The CDR3 DNA reads as TGTGCCAGCAGCTTAGCCGGGACAGAGGGGAATCAGCCCCAGCATTTT. The encoded protein is CASSLAGTEGNQPQHF.